Below, one TCR beta chain is given with its context. Its cognate antigen is unknown. The sample comes from a study of lymphopenia after photon versus proton radiotherapy. Study findings and constraints: Only patients who died were analyzed for survival; proton advantage is unproven. Post-nadir diversity loss with photons came from oligoclonal expansion, particularly CD8+ Temra cells. Relative stability marked proton patients; photon patients lost diversity and naive cells.

Profiling relied on immunoSEQ multiplex PCR, and the TCRdb table lists in-frame clones only, not all of them. The sample holds about 70,000 clones, about 87% seen once. This CDR3 is built from 16 residues. Germline V gene data show CDR1 as SGHRS and CDR2 as YFSETQ. The trim removed 2 bases at V and 1 base at J, leaving 3 bases unmatched. V usage is TRBV5-1 and J usage is TRBJ2-6; 7 nucleotides line up with TRBD2. The receptor comes from a man at least 80 years old with esophageal cancer. The material was peripheral blood, obtained from a patient treated with proton-based radiotherapy. The DNA for the CDR3 is TGCGCCAGCAGCTTTGAGGGAGGGTCTGGGGCCAACGTCCTGACTTTC. This encodes CASSFEGGSGANVLTF.